The source of this T cell receptor (beta chain) is a study of blood T cell repertoires in COVID-19. Here immunoSEQ multiplex PCR was the method, and the copy in TCRdb shows in-frame clones only, minus some. Altogether fewer than 450,000 clones are present, around 88% being singletons, with the ten largest covering over 10%. The CDR3 sequence is 17 residues long. The V gene's germline CDR1 is LNHDA and CDR2 SQIVND (reference sequence). Unmatched junction bases numbered 17, after V lost 6 bases and J lost 4 bases. Sequencing used peripheral blood. V and J are TRBV19 and TRBJ1-2, with 7 nucleotides matching TRBD1. The receptor's source is a woman in her fifties or sixties with COVID-19, enrolled during active disease. The CDR3 reads CASRTGTSHVTTYGYTF. The CDR3 DNA is TGTGCCAGTAGGACAGGGACCAGTCATGTAACCACCTATGGCTACACCTTC. Complete variable domain (other parts from reference TRBV19 and TRBJ1-2): DGGITQSPKYLFRKEGQNVTLSCEQNLNHDAMYWYRQDPGQGLRLIYYSQIVNDFQKGDIAEGYSVSREKKESFPLTVTSAQKNPTAFYLCASRTGTSHVTTYGYTFGSGTRLTVV.